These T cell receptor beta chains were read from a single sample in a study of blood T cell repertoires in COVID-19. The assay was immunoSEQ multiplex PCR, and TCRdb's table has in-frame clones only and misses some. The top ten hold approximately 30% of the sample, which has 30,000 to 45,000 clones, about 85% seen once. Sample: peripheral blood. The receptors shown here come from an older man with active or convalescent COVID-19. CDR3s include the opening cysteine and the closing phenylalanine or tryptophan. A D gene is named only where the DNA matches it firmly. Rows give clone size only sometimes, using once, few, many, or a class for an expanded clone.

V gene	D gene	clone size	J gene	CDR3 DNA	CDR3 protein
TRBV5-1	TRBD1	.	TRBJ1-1	TGCGCCAGCAGCCCCGGGACAGGGCAGGTGAACACTGAAGCTTTCTTT	CASSPGTGQVNTEAFF
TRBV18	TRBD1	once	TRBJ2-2	TGTGCCAGCTCACCACGCCAGGGGGCCGCCGGGGAGCTGTTTTTT	CASSPRQGAAGELFF
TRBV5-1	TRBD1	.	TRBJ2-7	TGCGCCAGCAGCCCGGGACAGACCTACGAGCAGTACTTC	CASSPGQTYEQYF
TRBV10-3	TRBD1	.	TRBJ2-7	TGTGCCATCAGGGGAGGACAGGGGGCCTACGAGCAGTACTTC	CAIRGGQGAYEQYF
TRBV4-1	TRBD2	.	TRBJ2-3	TGCGCCAGCAGCCAGGCGGGGGGTTTGATAGATACGCAGTATTTT	CASSQAGGLIDTQYF
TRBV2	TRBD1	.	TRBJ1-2	TGTGCCAGCCGGGACAGGGTTATCCTTATAAGCTATGGCTACACCTTC	CASRDRVILISYGYTF
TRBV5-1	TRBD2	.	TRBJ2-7	TGCGCCAGCAGCGCGGGACTAGAATTTCAGGAGCAGTACTTC	CASSAGLEFQEQYF
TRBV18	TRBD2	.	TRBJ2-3	TGTGCCAGCTCACCGGGACTAGCGGCCCTCACAGATACGCAGTATTTT	CASSPGLAALTDTQYF
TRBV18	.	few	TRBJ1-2	TGTGCCAGCTCACCAGAGTCAGGGTCGTATGGCTACACCTTC	CASSPESGSYGYTF
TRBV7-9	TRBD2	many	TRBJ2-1	TGTGCCAGCAGCCCAGGACGACTAGCGGGGCCCAATGAGCAGTTCTTC	CASSPGRLAGPNEQFF
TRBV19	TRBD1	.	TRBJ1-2	TGTGCCAGTCTCCCTCAAGGACAGGGGTATGGCTACACCTTC	CASLPQGQGYGYTF
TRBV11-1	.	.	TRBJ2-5	TGTGCCAGCAGCTTAGGGACAGAACAAGAGACCCAGTACTTC	CASSLGTEQETQYF
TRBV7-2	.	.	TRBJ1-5	TGTGCCAGCAGCTTAGCTGGGGGGAGGAATCAGCCCCAGCATTTT	CASSLAGGRNQPQHF